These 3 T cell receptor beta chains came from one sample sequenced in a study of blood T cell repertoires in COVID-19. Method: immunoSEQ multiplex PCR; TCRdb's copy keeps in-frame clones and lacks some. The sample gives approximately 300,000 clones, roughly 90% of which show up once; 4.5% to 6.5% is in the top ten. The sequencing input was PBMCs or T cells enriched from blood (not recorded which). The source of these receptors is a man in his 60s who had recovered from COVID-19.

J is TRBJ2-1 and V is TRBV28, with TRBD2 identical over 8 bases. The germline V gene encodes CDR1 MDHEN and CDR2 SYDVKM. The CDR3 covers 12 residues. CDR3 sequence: CKSGGPYNEQFF. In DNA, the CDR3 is TGTAAGAGCGGGGGACCCTACAATGAGCAGTTCTTC.

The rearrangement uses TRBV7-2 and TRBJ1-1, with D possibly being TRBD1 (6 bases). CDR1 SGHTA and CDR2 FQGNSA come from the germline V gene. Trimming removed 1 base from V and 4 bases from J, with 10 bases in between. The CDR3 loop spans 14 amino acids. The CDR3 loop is CASSLDRAGTEAFF. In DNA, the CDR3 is TGTGCCAGCAGCTTAGACAGGGCAGGCACTGAAGCTTTCTTT.

The CDR3 DNA follows: TGTGCCAGCAGCGCAGGACTGTACAATGAGCAGTTCTTC. Protein product: CASSAGLYNEQFF. This sequence joins TRBV11-3 and TRBJ2-1; maybe TRBD2 (5 bases). The germline V gene has CDR1 SGHNT and CDR2 YENEEA. Deletions cut 5 bases from V and 4 bases from J, with 9 bases between. This CDR3 contains 13 residues.